The 24 T cell receptor beta chains reported below all come from one sample, sequenced in a study of CD8+CD57+ T cells in acquired aplastic anemia. The study profiled TCR beta VDJ and CDR3 using genomic DNA as template. TCRdb re-analysed the reads in MiXCR, keeping a single row per CDR3 protein. Counted here are just over 450,000 distinct CDR3 sequences, more than 25% occurring once; the ten biggest clones make up roughly 0.8%. The authors sequenced patients whose flow cytometry had shown CD8+CD57+ cell expansion. The sequenced sample was sorted CD4+, CD8+, or CD8+CD57+ T cells (not recorded which) from PBMCs. These receptors came from a human donor with aplastic anemia.

On this clonotype itself: A read error may account for a junction end that differs from germline. CDR3 nucleotide sequence: TGCAGTGCAGAACCGGGACGGGGGGTCTTC. Its translation: CSAEPGRGVF. V usage is TRBV20-1 and J usage is TRBJ2-1, with 7 bases fitting TRBD2. This CDR3 has 10 amino acids. The germline gives CDR1 DFQATT, CDR2 SNEGSKA (reference sequence).

The sample holds a few counts of this clonotype. The chain joins TRBV5-1 to TRBJ2-7, with 9 bases that match TRBD2. Trimming cost V 0 bases and J 2 bases; bases outside gene matches: 3. The CDR3 has 15 amino acids. CDR1 and CDR2 from the germline V gene are SGHRS and YFSETQ. The CDR3 loop is CASSLVTSGAYEQYF. For the CDR3, the DNA is TGCGCCAGCAGCTTGGTGACTAGCGGTGCCTACGAGCAGTACTTC.

This clonotype was detected ten times or more. This sequence joins TRBV9 and TRBJ2-1; D perhaps matches TRBD1 (6 bases). This CDR3 contains 13 residues. Germline V gene sequence: CDR1 SGDLS, CDR2 YYNGEE. V was clipped by 2 bases and J by 4 bases, with 7 bases between them. CDR3 nucleotide sequence: TGTGCCAGCAGCGTCCAGGGGTACAATGAGCAGTTCTTC. Protein: CASSVQGYNEQFF. Looking up the rest from reference TRBV9 and TRBJ2-1 gives the full variable domain: DSGVTQTPKHLITATGQRVTLRCSPRSGDLSVYWYQQSLDQGLQFLIQYYNGEERAKGNILERFSAQQFPDLHSELNLSSLELGDSALYFCASSVQGYNEQFFGPGTRLTVL.

This clonotype was seen ten or more times. One end of the junction fails to match germline, which may point to a read error. The chain carries TRBV10-3 and TRBJ1-1, with D perhaps TRBD1 (6 bases). Germline CDR1 and CDR2: ENHRY and SYGVKD. This CDR3 spans 13 amino acids. DNA of the CDR3: TGTACCATCAGTGGACAGATGTTAGCTGAAGCTTTCTTT. Its protein product is CTISGQMLAEAFF.

This clonotype has only a few counts. The chain uses TRBV2 and TRBJ1-2; no clear D gene. Germline V gene data show CDR1 as SNHLY and CDR2 as FYNNEI. CDR3 length: 15 residues. Between the trimmed V and J ends, which lost 6 bases and 2 bases, there was a span of 16 bases. The CDR3: CASSLAQTHNYGYTF. CDR3 DNA sequence: TGTGCCAGCAGCTTAGCGCAAACGCACAACTATGGCTACACCTTC.

This clonotype appeared a few times. This chain joins TRBV2 and TRBJ1-1, with D unclear. V lost 6 bases and J lost 1, with 12 bases in between. The CDR3 has 14 amino acids. Germline-derived CDR1 and CDR2 are SNHLY and FYNNEI. The CDR3: CASSLGNANTEAFF. The CDR3, as DNA: TGTGCCAGCAGCCTAGGGAACGCGAACACTGAAGCTTTCTTT.

This clonotype showed up just once. The rearrangement links TRBV12-3 or TRBV12-4 to TRBJ2-6, with D unclear. CDR3 length: 14 residues. Trimming cost V 4 bases and J 4 bases, with 8 bases left between them. This CDR3 is CASSSVLGANVLTF. The CDR3 DNA follows: TGTGCCAGCAGTTCGGTACTCGGGGCCAACGTCCTGACTTTC.

The table lists this clonotype with many counts. The CDR3 here is CASSVGPGKTQYF. The CDR3 region has the DNA TGTGCCAGCAGCGTAGGGCCGGGAAAGACCCAGTACTTC. This chain links TRBV9 with TRBJ2-5, with D perhaps matching TRBD2 (5 bases). Per germline, CDR1 SGDLS and CDR2 YYNGEE. Trimming cost V 0 bases and J 6 bases, with 9 bases left between them. The CDR3 runs 13 residues.

Only one count was recorded for this clonotype. The gene calls are TRBV9 and TRBJ1-3; a weak D match, TRBD1 (5 bases). CDR1 SGDLS and CDR2 YYNGEE come from the germline V gene. CDR3 length equals 17 residues. The germline V and J ends were trimmed by 5 bases and 3 bases, with 21 bases remaining between them. The CDR3 sequence: CASRGLGRGNSGNTIYF. DNA of the CDR3: TGTGCCAGCAGGGGACTGGGGCGGGGAAATAGTGGAAACACCATATATTTT.

The chain is built from TRBV20-1 and TRBJ2-5, with D possibly being TRBD1 or TRBD2 (6 bases each). V lost 3 bases and J 5 bases, leaving 13 bases between the germline ends. This CDR3 comprises 13 residues. Germline loops: CDR1 DFQATT, CDR2 SNEGSKA (reference sequence). The CDR3 DNA sequence: TGCAGTGCTAGGGGGGGCGCATATGAGACCCAGTACTTC. This gives the protein CSARGGAYETQYF.

The chain joins TRBV5-1 to TRBJ1-3, with D uncertain. Trimming left V 0 bases short and J 0 bases short, with 7 bases between. CDR1 SGHRS and CDR2 YFSETQ come from the germline V gene. The CDR3 is made up of 15 amino acids. The CDR3 DNA is TGCGCCAGCAGCTTGGACCGACTCTCTGGAAACACCATATATTTT. Its translation: CASSLDRLSGNTIYF.

To note about this clonotype: Because it lacks the conserved phenylalanine or tryptophan at the end, this CDR3 is likely a read error. The chain combines TRBV12-3 or TRBV12-4 with TRBJ1-2; no clear D. Trimming removed 3 bases from V and 8 bases from J, with 16 bases in between. The CDR3 covers 14 residues. Written as DNA, the CDR3 is TGTGCCAGCAGTTTCCGGAGCCATCCCGGCGGCTACACCCTC. Translation gives CASSFRSHPGGYTL.

Regarding this clonotype: A much bigger clone sits one base away, suggesting this may be a read error. J is TRBJ2-1 and V is TRBV2, with D perhaps given as TRBD1 or TRBD2 (6 bases each). Germline CDR1 is SNHLY and CDR2 is FYNNEI. V was shortened by 4 bases and J by 4 bases, with 14 bases between the two germline ends. This CDR3 spans 15 amino acids. The CDR3 reads CASSGGAGWYNEQFF. CDR3 nucleotides: TGTGCCAGCAGTGGGGGGGCGGGGTGGTACAATGAGCAGTTCTTC.

The chain uses TRBV6-1 and TRBJ1-1; D gene uncertain. Germline V gives CDR1 MNHNS, CDR2 SASEGT. Trimming cost V 2 bases and J 4 bases, with 5 bases left between them. This CDR3 is 12 amino acids long. The CDR3 DNA follows: TGTGCCAGCAGTGAACAATTCACTGAAGCTTTCTTT. Protein sequence: CASSEQFTEAFF.

This clonotype was seen at least ten times. In nucleotides, the CDR3 is TGCAGTGCCAATACTCCTGAAGCTTTCTTT. Protein product: CSANTPEAFF. This chain uses TRBV20-1 with TRBJ1-1, with D unresolved. CDR1 DFQATT and CDR2 SNEGSKA come from the germline V gene (reference sequence). The CDR3 has 10 amino acids. The V gene lost 6 bases and the J gene lost 6 bases, with 8 bases spanning the gap.

This clonotype was seen repeatedly, ten times or more. CDR3 coding DNA: TGCGCCAGCACCGAGGGTGGGACAGGGGGCGTCGAGCAGTACTTC. Amino acid sequence: CASTEGGTGGVEQYF. V is TRBV10-2 and J is TRBJ2-7; 12 nucleotides align to TRBD1. The ends lost 7 bases at V and 6 bases at J; junction bases unmatched: 10. Germline V gene lookup returns CDR1 WSHSY and CDR2 SAAADI. CDR3 length: 15 residues.

This chain joins TRBV27 and TRBJ1-6, with 8 positions matching TRBD1. The junction had 6 bases not matched to a gene; V was cut back by 5 bases and J by 9 bases. CDR3 size: 14 residues. CDR1 and CDR2 from the germline V gene are MNHEY and SMNVEV (reference sequence). CDR3 amino acids: CASSARDRRSPLHF. CDR3 sequence (DNA): TGTGCCAGCAGTGCCCGGGACAGGCGTTCACCCCTCCACTTT.

The chain uses TRBV7-9 and TRBJ2-7; D gene ambiguous. The germline gives CDR1 SEHNR, CDR2 FQNEAQ (reference sequence). The CDR3 loop spans 13 amino acids. Trimming stripped 5 bases from V and 4 bases from J, with 12 bases between. CDR3 coding DNA: TGTGCCAGCAGCCAATTGGACGGTTACGAGCAGTACTTC. This sequence encodes CASSQLDGYEQYF.

This clonotype was seen a single time. The gene calls are TRBV20-1 and TRBJ2-3; D ambiguous. Deletions cut 3 bases from V and 0 bases from J, with 10 bases between. This CDR3 contains 14 residues. Germline lookup yields CDR1 DFQATT and CDR2 SNEGSKA (reference sequence). The CDR3 coding sequence is TGCAGTGCTAGTTCCATTGCTAGCACAGATACGCAGTATTTT. It specifies CSASSIASTDTQYF.

CDR3 sequence: CASGLQGPGELFF. In nucleotides, the CDR3 is TGTGCTAGTGGCCTACAGGGTCCCGGGGAGCTGTTTTTT. This chain uses TRBV12-5 with TRBJ2-2; D is perhaps TRBD1 (6 bases). The CDR3 extends over 13 amino acids. V lost 6 bases and J lost 6, with 11 bases in between. Germline V gene sequence: CDR1 LGHNT, CDR2 FRNRAP.

The table lists this clonotype with a count of one. The V call is TRBV29-1, the J call TRBJ1-5, with a weak D call TRBD1 (6 bases). The CDR3 contains 13 residues. The V end lost 6 bases, the J end lost 0 bases, and 9 bases lay between the germline ends. Germline CDR1 is SQVTM and CDR2 is ANQGSEA. In DNA, the CDR3 is TGCAGCGTAGGGGGGTATAGCAATCAGCCCCAGCATTTT. Encoded protein: CSVGGYSNQPQHF.

This clonotype was picked up many times. J is TRBJ2-7 and V is TRBV19; 8 bases are shared with TRBD1. V was clipped by 8 bases and J by 2 bases; unmatched bases: 8. CDR1 is LNHDA, CDR2 SQIVND, per germline (reference sequence). The CDR3 runs to 14 residues. This CDR3 is CASAGQGLPYEQYF. The CDR3 region has the DNA TGTGCCAGTGCAGGACAGGGCTTACCCTACGAGCAGTACTTC.

In this sample, this clonotype turned up many times. This chain joins TRBV2 and TRBJ1-5; D perhaps matches TRBD1 (6 bases). V was pared by 7 bases and J by 5 bases, with 21 bases between. The CDR3 has 16 residues. The V gene's germline CDR1 is SNHLY and CDR2 FYNNEI. CDR3 amino acids: CASTEGVPGNHQPQHF. The CDR3 DNA reads as TGTGCCAGCACCGAGGGGGTCCCGGGGAATCATCAGCCCCAGCATTTT.

This chain joins TRBV7-3 and TRBJ1-1, with D perhaps matching TRBD1 (6 bases). Trimming left V 1 base short and J 3 bases short, with 18 bases between. The CDR3 contains 17 residues. Germline V gene sequence: CDR1 SGHTA, CDR2 FQGTGA. DNA for the CDR3: TGTGCCAGCAGCTTAAAGAGGTGGGGGCCTAGGGACACTGAAGCTTTCTTT. Translating gives CASSLKRWGPRDTEAFF.